The next 6 T cell receptor beta chains were all read from a single sample in a study of shared clonotypes between healthy human individuals. The protocol was immunoSEQ multiplex PCR, while the TCRdb copy is restricted to in-frame clones and leaves out a portion. Of millions of clones listed, approximately 90% were seen once; the top ten hold over 0.12%. The sequenced sample consisted of naive CD4+ T cells sorted from blood. Subset defined: CD45RA+ positively selected. These receptors were collected from a man younger than 30 in good health.

The CDR3 protein is CASSEGTVWSNQPQHF. CDR3 coding DNA: TGTGCCAGCAGTGAAGGAACAGTCTGGAGCAATCAGCCCCAGCATTTT. The J gene is TRBJ1-5, the V gene TRBV6-1, with D hard to call. Germline V lookup: CDR1 MNHNS, CDR2 SASEGT. The CDR3 has 16 amino acids. Trimming cost V 1 base and J 1 base, with 11 bases left between them.

Notes on this clone: The sample holds other DNA sequences that translate to the same CDR3. This chain links TRBV18 with TRBJ1-1, with 10 positions matching TRBD1. The trim removed 2 bases at V and 3 bases at J, leaving 3 bases unmatched. CDR3 size: 15 residues. Germline-derived CDR1 and CDR2 are KGHSH and LQKENI. CDR3 residues: CASSPWTGGDTEAFF. The DNA of the CDR3 is TGTGCCAGCTCACCATGGACAGGGGGGGACACTGAAGCTTTCTTT.

This clone was picked up one time. The chain recombines TRBV5-4 with TRBJ2-7, with 7 bases identical to TRBD1. Unmatched junction bases numbered 9, after V lost 4 bases and J lost 5 bases. The germline CDR1 and CDR2 sequences are SGHNT and YYREEE (reference sequence). The CDR3 covers 14 residues. The CDR3 nucleotides read TGTGCCAGCAGCCAAGGGGGCAAGAGGAACGAGCAGTACTTC. Amino acids: CASSQGGKRNEQYF.

The rearrangement joins TRBV5-1 to TRBJ2-1, with 9 nucleotides matching TRBD2. Germline CDR1 and CDR2: SGHRS and YFSETQ. V shed 1 base and J 6 bases; nucleotides not matched to a gene: 5. This CDR3 is built from 15 residues. The CDR3 DNA follows: TGCGCCAGCAGCTTGAGCCTAGCGGGGCCCAATGAGCAGTTCTTC. Translated, it gives CASSLSLAGPNEQFF.

V gene TRBV28 combines with J gene TRBJ2-7; possibly TRBD1 or TRBD2 for D (5 bases each). Looked up from germline, CDR1 is MDHEN and CDR2 is SYDVKM. This CDR3 contains 16 residues. V gave up 5 bases and J gave up 0 bases, with 17 bases separating them. The CDR3: CASSTSGTVSSYEQYF. The CDR3 nucleotides are TGTGCCAGCAGTACCTCCGGGACGGTGAGCTCCTACGAGCAGTACTTC.

In this sample, this clone turned up once. V is TRBV9 and J is TRBJ2-2, with D possibly called TRBD1 or TRBD2 (5 bases each). The germline V gene encodes CDR1 SGDLS and CDR2 YYNGEE. The CDR3 loop spans 16 amino acids. V lost 1 base to trimming and J lost 0 bases, with 10 bases between them. CDR3 sequence reads: CASSVMGDPNTGELFF. CDR3 DNA sequence: TGTGCCAGCAGCGTAATGGGGGACCCGAACACCGGGGAGCTGTTTTTT.